The rows below give T cell receptor beta chains drawn from one sample of a study of neurological immune-mediated disorders. TCRdb re-called the 5' RACE reads with MiXCR, one entry per CDR3 protein. The table shows 50,000 or so distinct CDR3 sequences, with around 3.5% occurring only once. The specimen was PBMCs. These receptors all come from a man in his 60s with multiple sclerosis. Each CDR3 is given with its conserved first and last residue. The D gene is left open where the match is weak. Size tells how often a clone was seen (once, few, many) or the class of an expanded clone, and some rows leave it out.

size: many; V: TRBV25-1; D: TRBD1; J: TRBJ1-3; CDR3: CASSKAGGSGNTIYF; DNA: TGTGCCAGCAGTAAGGCAGGGGGCTCTGGAAACACCATATATTTT
size: many; V: TRBV18; D: TRBD2; J: TRBJ2-3; CDR3: CASSRRTSGGDTQYF; DNA: TGTGCCAGCTCACGGAGGACTAGCGGGGGGGATACGCAGTATTTT
size: many; V: TRBV12-3/TRBV12-4; D: NA; J: TRBJ1-6; CDR3: CASTPRGWNSPLHF; DNA: TGTGCCAGCACCCCCAGGGGCTGGAATTCACCCCTCCACTTT
size: many; V: TRBV6-1; D: NA; J: TRBJ2-7; CDR3: CASSEVPPRSSYEQYF; DNA: TGTGCCAGCAGTGAAGTGCCGCCCAGAAGCTCCTACGAGCAGTACTTC
size: few; V: TRBV2; D: NA; J: TRBJ2-7; CDR3: CASSPDRNSYEQYF; DNA: TGTGCCAGCAGTCCCGACAGAAACTCCTACGAGCAGTACTTC
size: many; V: TRBV7-2; D: TRBD2; J: TRBJ2-1; CDR3: CASILQLAGYNEQFF; DNA: TGTGCCAGCATCCTACAGCTAGCGGGGTACAATGAGCAGTTCTTC
size: many; V: TRBV20-1; D: NA; J: TRBJ2-3; CDR3: CSAPGVPTDTQYF; DNA: TGCAGTGCTCCGGGGGTCCCCACAGATACGCAGTATTTT
size: many; V: TRBV5-1; D: NA; J: TRBJ2-3; CDR3: CASGFGGVETDTQYF; DNA: TGCGCCAGCGGATTCGGGGGAGTCGAAACAGATACGCAGTATTTT
size: many; V: TRBV5-1; D: NA; J: TRBJ2-2; CDR3: CASSQRTGTDTGELFF; DNA: TGCGCCAGCAGCCAGAGGACCGGGACGGACACCGGGGAGCTGTTTTTT
size: many; V: TRBV6-5; D: NA; J: TRBJ1-3; CDR3: CASKVSGSGNTIYF; DNA: TGTGCCAGCAAAGTCTCAGGGTCTGGAAACACCATATATTTT
size: many; V: TRBV7-9; D: NA; J: TRBJ1-2; CDR3: CASSEWTDNYGYTF; DNA: TGTGCCAGCAGCGAATGGACGGATAACTATGGCTACACCTTC
size: many; V: TRBV5-1; D: TRBD2; J: TRBJ2-3; CDR3: CASSPTTSGGPDTQYF; DNA: TGCGCCAGCAGCCCGACGACTAGCGGGGGCCCAGATACGCAGTATTTT
size: many; V: TRBV11-1; D: TRBD2; J: TRBJ2-7; CDR3: CASSSLGAGEYEQYF; DNA: TGTGCCAGCAGCTCCCTCGGGGCGGGAGAATACGAGCAGTACTTC
size: NA; V: TRBV11-3; D: NA; J: TRBJ1-4; CDR3: CASSLTGDGNEKLFF; DNA: TGTGCCAGCAGCTTAACGGGAGACGGGAATGAAAAACTGTTTTTT
size: many; V: TRBV20-1; D: TRBD2; J: TRBJ2-3; CDR3: CSATPGEAGKGDTQYF; DNA: TGCAGTGCTACCCCCGGTGAAGCGGGAAAGGGAGATACGCAGTATTTT
size: many; V: TRBV20-1; D: TRBD1; J: TRBJ1-2; CDR3: CSARARDRDYGYTF; DNA: TGCAGTGCTAGAGCCCGGGACAGGGACTATGGCTACACCTTC
size: many; V: TRBV25-1; D: NA; J: TRBJ2-2; CDR3: CANPRGTWVGELFF; DNA: TGTGCCAATCCAAGGGGGACGTGGGTCGGGGAGCTGTTTTTT
size: NA; V: TRBV6-5; D: TRBD1; J: TRBJ1-2; CDR3: CASSIGTDSPYGYTF; DNA: TGTGCCAGCAGCATTGGGACAGATAGTCCTTATGGCTACACCTTC
size: many; V: TRBV7-2; D: NA; J: TRBJ2-1; CDR3: CASSLAWRNEQFF; DNA: TGTGCCAGCAGCTTAGCGTGGCGCAATGAGCAGTTCTTC
size: many; V: TRBV15; D: NA; J: TRBJ2-7; CDR3: CATSREGLSYEQYF; DNA: TGTGCCACCAGCAGAGAAGGGCTCTCCTACGAGCAGTACTTC
size: many; V: TRBV20-1; D: TRBD1; J: TRBJ2-1; CDR3: CSARRDRGEQFF; DNA: TGCAGTGCTAGACGAGACAGGGGTGAGCAGTTCTTC
size: many; V: TRBV7-8; D: NA; J: TRBJ1-1; CDR3: CASSPDRSNTEAFF; DNA: TGTGCCAGCAGCCCCGACAGATCGAACACTGAAGCTTTCTTT
size: few; V: TRBV10-2; D: NA; J: TRBJ1-1; CDR3: CASGREAGTEAFF; DNA: TGCGCCAGCGGACGAGAAGCGGGCACTGAAGCTTTCTTT
size: NA; V: TRBV5-1; D: NA; J: TRBJ1-3; CDR3: CASRAGSGGNTIYF; DNA: TGCGCCAGCAGAGCAGGGTCGGGAGGAAACACCATATATTTT
size: few; V: TRBV6-2/TRBV6-3; D: TRBD1; J: TRBJ1-1; CDR3: CASSYAGGDPNTEAFF; DNA: TGTGCCAGCAGTTACGCAGGGGGCGATCCGAACACTGAAGCTTTCTTT
size: many; V: TRBV6-5; D: NA; J: TRBJ1-4; CDR3: CASSTPGLNEKLFF; DNA: TGTGCCAGCAGTACGCCGGGACTCAATGAAAAACTGTTTTTT
size: many; V: TRBV11-2; D: NA; J: TRBJ2-3; CDR3: CASSSDGLAQYF; DNA: TGTGCCAGCAGCTCAGACGGGTTGGCGCAGTATTTT
size: NA; V: TRBV20-1; D: TRBD1; J: TRBJ2-7; CDR3: CSATGQDLYEQYF; DNA: TGCAGTGCGACTGGACAGGACCTTTACGAGCAGTACTTC
size: many; V: TRBV20-1; D: NA; J: TRBJ1-1; CDR3: CSVDPANTEAFF; DNA: TGCAGTGTAGACCCCGCGAACACTGAAGCTTTCTTT
size: many; V: TRBV27; D: NA; J: TRBJ1-6; CDR3: CASSFSGLADSPLHF; DNA: TGTGCCAGCAGTTTCTCGGGACTTGCGGATTCACCCCTCCACTTT
size: many; V: TRBV5-1; D: NA; J: TRBJ2-2; CDR3: CATGDGGANTGELFF; DNA: TGCGCCACAGGCGACGGGGGAGCGAACACCGGGGAGCTGTTTTTT
size: many; V: TRBV20-1; D: NA; J: TRBJ1-5; CDR3: CSARKPGRTPKQPQHF; DNA: TGCAGTGCCAGGAAACCGGGACGCACTCCCAAGCAGCCCCAGCATTTT
size: many; V: TRBV21-1; D: NA; J: TRBJ1-6; CDR3: CASSNDRVVTPLHF; DNA: TGTGCCAGCAGCAACGACAGGGTAGTTACACCCCTCCACTTT
size: many; V: TRBV12-3/TRBV12-4; D: NA; J: TRBJ1-4; CDR3: CASSLSGVEKLFF; DNA: TGTGCCAGCAGTTTAAGTGGAGTAGAAAAACTGTTTTTT
size: many; V: TRBV20-1; D: NA; J: TRBJ2-1; CDR3: CSALGAQYNEQFF; DNA: TGCAGTGCCTTGGGGGCCCAGTACAATGAGCAGTTCTTC
size: few; V: TRBV7-9; D: NA; J: TRBJ2-1; CDR3: CASSLEESLPLQFF; DNA: TGTGCCAGCAGCTTAGAGGAAAGCCTGCCCTTACAGTTCTTC
size: many; V: TRBV10-2; D: TRBD1; J: TRBJ1-5; CDR3: CASDTQGLQPQHF; DNA: TGCGCCAGCGACACACAGGGGCTGCAGCCCCAGCATTTT
size: many; V: TRBV3-1; D: NA; J: TRBJ1-1; CDR3: CASSQLTGNTEAFF; DNA: TGTGCCAGCAGCCAGTTGACAGGGAACACTGAAGCTTTCTTT
size: many; V: TRBV5-6; D: TRBD2; J: TRBJ2-1; CDR3: CASSYRLAGSTNEQFF; DNA: TGTGCCAGCAGCTACCGACTAGCGGGGAGCACTAATGAGCAGTTCTTC
size: many; V: TRBV20-1; D: TRBD2; J: TRBJ2-7; CDR3: CSASPKKLAGVGEQYF; DNA: TGCAGTGCTAGCCCAAAGAAACTAGCGGGAGTGGGAGAGCAGTACTTC
size: many; V: TRBV5-1; D: NA; J: TRBJ2-7; CDR3: CASSEGAYEQYF; DNA: TGCGCCAGCAGCGAGGGAGCCTACGAGCAGTACTTC
size: many; V: TRBV18; D: TRBD2; J: TRBJ2-2; CDR3: CASSPRLAGGPSGELFF; DNA: TGTGCCAGCTCACCACGCCTAGCGGGAGGGCCCTCCGGGGAGCTGTTTTTT
size: many; V: TRBV20-1; D: TRBD1; J: TRBJ2-7; CDR3: CSANSPGQGAHEQYF; DNA: TGCAGTGCTAACAGTCCGGGACAGGGGGCCCACGAGCAGTACTTC
size: many; V: TRBV28; D: NA; J: TRBJ2-2; CDR3: CASSLSGQGAGELFF; DNA: TGTGCCAGCAGTTTATCGGGGCAGGGAGCCGGGGAGCTGTTTTTT